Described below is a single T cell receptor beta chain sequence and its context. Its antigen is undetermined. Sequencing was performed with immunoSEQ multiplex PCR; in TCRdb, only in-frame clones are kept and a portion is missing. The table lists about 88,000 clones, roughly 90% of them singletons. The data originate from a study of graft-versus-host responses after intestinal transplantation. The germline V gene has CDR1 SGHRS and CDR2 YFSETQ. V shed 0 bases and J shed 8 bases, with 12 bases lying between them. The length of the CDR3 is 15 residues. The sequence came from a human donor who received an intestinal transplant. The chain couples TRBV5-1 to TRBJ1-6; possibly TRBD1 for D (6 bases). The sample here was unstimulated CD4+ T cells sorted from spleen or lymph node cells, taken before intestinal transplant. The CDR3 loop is CASSLEQGPYSPLHF. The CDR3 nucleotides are TGCGCCAGCAGCTTGGAACAGGGCCCGTATTCACCCCTCCACTTT.